Shown below are 7 T cell receptor beta chains from a single sample sequenced in a study of radiotherapy plus CTLA-4 blockade in lung cancer. Profiling relied on immunoSEQ multiplex PCR, and the TCRdb table lists in-frame clones only, not all of them. This table has fewer than 90,000 clones, around four fifths appearing once. The sequences come from peripheral blood, collected from a patient treated with radiotherapy plus ipilimumab. These receptors all stem from a human donor with non-small cell lung cancer who had stable disease on radiotherapy plus ipilimumab.

The rearrangement uses TRBV11-2 and TRBJ2-7, with D possibly TRBD2 on 5 matching bases. The V gene's germline CDR1 is SGHAT and CDR2 FQNNGV. V was shortened by 5 bases and J by 3 bases, with 11 bases between the two germline ends. The CDR3 loop spans 13 amino acids. The CDR3 DNA sequence: TGTGCCAGCAGCCCTGGACTGATCTACGAGCAGTACTTC. Translated: CASSPGLIYEQYF.

The gene calls are TRBV30 and TRBJ2-5; D gene uncertain. The V end lost 2 bases, the J end lost 3 bases, and 7 bases lay between the germline ends. The CDR3 runs to 12 residues. Germline-derived CDR1 and CDR2 are GTSNPN and SVGIG (reference sequence). CDR3 residues: CAWSKSKETQYF. For the CDR3, the DNA is TGTGCCTGGAGTAAATCTAAAGAGACCCAGTACTTC.

The chain has TRBV5-6 and TRBJ2-5, with a weak D call TRBD1 (5 bases). The V and J ends lost 1 base and 1 base respectively, with 14 bases between them. Germline V gene lookup returns CDR1 SGHDT and CDR2 YYEEEE. This CDR3 is 16 amino acids long. This CDR3 is CASSLSFRTTQETQYF. The CDR3 coding sequence is TGTGCCAGCAGCTTGAGTTTCAGGACAACCCAAGAGACCCAGTACTTC.

The rearrangement joins TRBV14 to TRBJ2-4, with 7 bases fitting TRBD1. CDR1 is SGHDN, CDR2 FVKESK, per germline. The CDR3 spans 15 residues. V lost 4 bases, J lost 4 bases, and 7 bases stayed unmatched. CDR3 in DNA: TGTGCCAGCAGCCGTCAAGGGGGCGCGAAAAACATTCAGTACTTC. The encoded protein is CASSRQGGAKNIQYF.

The chain is built from TRBV19 and TRBJ1-2; the match to TRBD1 covers 12 bases. The CDR3 has 15 residues. CDR1 LNHDA and CDR2 SQIVND come from the germline V gene (reference sequence). The trim removed 4 bases at V and 7 bases at J, leaving 7 bases unmatched. CDR3 DNA: TGTGCCAGTAGTACAACCGGGACAGGGGGCTTTGGCTACACCTTC. Translated, it gives CASSTTGTGGFGYTF.

V usage is TRBV6-6 and J usage is TRBJ1-1; possible D gene TRBD1, 5 bases. The CDR3 runs 15 residues. Per the germline V gene, CDR1 is MNHNY and CDR2 is SVGAGI (reference sequence). Trimming stripped 5 bases from V and 0 bases from J, with 13 bases between. The CDR3 bases are TGTGCCAGCAGTCATGACTTCAGGGTGAACACTGAAGCTTTCTTT. Residues: CASSHDFRVNTEAFF.

The rearrangement joins TRBV30 to TRBJ1-2; D remains unclear. V shed 0 bases and J shed 4 bases, with 9 bases lying between them. There are 13 residues in the CDR3. The germline CDR1 and CDR2 sequences are GTSNPN and SVGIG (reference sequence). The CDR3 spells CAWSVPAGYGYTF. CDR3 sequence (DNA): TGTGCCTGGAGTGTACCGGCAGGCTATGGCTACACCTTC.